This T cell receptor beta chain was obtained from a study of blood T cell repertoires in COVID-19. Study-level background: Nucleic acid was either cDNA or gDNA, and it came from T cells, B-cell-depleted T cells, or PBMCs.

Under the authors' procedure: Nucleated cell counts were estimated from reference gene primer amplification. The assay was immunoSEQ multiplex PCR, and TCRdb's table has in-frame clones only and misses some. V and J calls and clone size are given by that table; D and trimming were obtained from the DNA. This sample has approximately 140,000 clones, with 86% found just once. J gave up 1 base and V 9 bases, and 5 bases lay outside the gene matches. The CDR3 runs to 15 residues. Per germline, CDR1 MNHEY and CDR2 SMNVEV (reference sequence). The J gene is TRBJ1-6, the V gene TRBV27; the match to TRBD1 covers 8 bases. The clonotype originates from a man aged 65 to 85 with acute or convalescent COVID-19. The sequencing sample was made of peripheral blood. The CDR3 DNA sequence: TGTGCCAGTCCTACAGGGGGATCCTATAATTCACCCCTCCACTTT. This translates into CASPTGGSYNSPLHF.